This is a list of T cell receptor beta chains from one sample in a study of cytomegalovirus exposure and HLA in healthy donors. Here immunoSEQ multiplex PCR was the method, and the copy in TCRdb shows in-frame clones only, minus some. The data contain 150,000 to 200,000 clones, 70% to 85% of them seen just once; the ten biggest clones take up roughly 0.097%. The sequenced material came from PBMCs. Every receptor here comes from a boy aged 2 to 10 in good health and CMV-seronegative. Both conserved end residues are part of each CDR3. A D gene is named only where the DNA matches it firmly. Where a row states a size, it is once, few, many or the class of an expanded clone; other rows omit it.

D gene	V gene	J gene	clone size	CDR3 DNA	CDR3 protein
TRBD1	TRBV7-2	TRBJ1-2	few	TGTGCCAGCACCCCGGGACAGGGGAATGGCTACACCTTC	CASTPGQGNGYTF
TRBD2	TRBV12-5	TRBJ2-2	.	TGTGCTAGTGGTTTGGAACTAGCGGGGGGTCTCTACACCGGGGAGCTGTTTTTT	CASGLELAGGLYTGELFF
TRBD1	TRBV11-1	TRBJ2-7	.	TGTGCCAGCAGCCAACAGGGGGCGTCTTCCGAGCAGTACTTC	CASSQQGASSEQYF
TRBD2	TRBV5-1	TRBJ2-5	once	TGCGCCAGCAGCAGTCAGCGGGGGGAGACCCAGTACTTC	CASSSQRGETQYF
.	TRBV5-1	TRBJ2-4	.	TGCGCCAGCAGCTTGGATTCCCGGCCAGGGTCCGTCAAAAACATTCAGTACTTC	CASSLDSRPGSVKNIQYF
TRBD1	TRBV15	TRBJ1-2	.	TGTGCCACCAGCAGTCCGACAGGGCCTTACTATGGCTACACCTTC	CATSSPTGPYYGYTF
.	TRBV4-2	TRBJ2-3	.	TGTGCCAGCAGCCAAGTCCCCCAAGGGGTCGAGTCAGATACGCAGTATTTT	CASSQVPQGVESDTQYF
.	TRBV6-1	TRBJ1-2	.	TGTGCCAGCACGATGGCAGGGGTGGAGGGCTACACCTTC	CASTMAGVEGYTF
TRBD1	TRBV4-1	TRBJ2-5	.	TGCGCCAGCAGCCAGCAGGACAGGTCCGAGACCCAGTACTTC	CASSQQDRSETQYF
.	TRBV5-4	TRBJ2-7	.	TGTGCCAGCAGCTCCGGACACCCAGCGACCTACGAGCAGTACTTC	CASSSGHPATYEQYF
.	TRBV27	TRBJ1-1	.	TGTGCCAGCAGGATGACGGGGGGAGAGACTGAAGCTTTCTTT	CASRMTGGETEAFF
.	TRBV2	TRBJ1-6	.	TGTGCCAGCAGTGGAAGCGGGGGAAAATATTCACCCCTCCACTTT	CASSGSGGKYSPLHF
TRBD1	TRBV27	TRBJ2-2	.	TGTGCCAGCAGCCTCAGGACAGGGGATATCGGGGAGCTGTTTTTT	CASSLRTGDIGELFF
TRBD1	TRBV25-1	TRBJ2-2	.	TGTGCCAGCAGCCAGACAGGGGCAGGGACCGGGGAGCTGTTTTTT	CASSQTGAGTGELFF
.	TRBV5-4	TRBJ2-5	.	TGTGCCAGCAGCTTTGGGTCGATGGGAGTAAAGACCCAGTACTTC	CASSFGSMGVKTQYF
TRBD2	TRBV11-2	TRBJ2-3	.	TGTGCCAGCAGCTTAGCCCCCTGGGGGGGGTCCTTCGATACGCAGTATTTT	CASSLAPWGGSFDTQYF
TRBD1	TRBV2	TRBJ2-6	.	TGTGCCAGCAGCCAGGGGGCGCTTGGGGCCAACGTCCTGACTTTC	CASSQGALGANVLTF
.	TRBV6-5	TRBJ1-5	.	TGTGCCAGCAGTTACCTAGGCCCCAATCAGCCCCAGCATTTT	CASSYLGPNQPQHF
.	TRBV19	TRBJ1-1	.	TGTGCCAGTAGTATCGCGGGTCTGAACACTGAAGCTTTCTTT	CASSIAGLNTEAFF
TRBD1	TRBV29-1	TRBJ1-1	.	TGCAGCGTCCGGGACAGGGGCTTGGTTGCTGAAGCTTTCTTT	CSVRDRGLVAEAFF
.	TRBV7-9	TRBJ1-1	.	TGTGCCAGCAGCAAACGGAAACAGGAGATAACCGAAGCTTTCTTT	CASSKRKQEITEAFF
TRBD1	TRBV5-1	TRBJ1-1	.	TGCGCCAGCAGCACCGGGACAGGTGAAACTGAAGCTTTCTTT	CASSTGTGETEAFF
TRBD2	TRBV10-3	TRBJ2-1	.	TGTGCCATCAGTGAGTCAGGGCTAGCGGGGGGGCCGTGGCAGTTCTTC	CAISESGLAGGPWQFF
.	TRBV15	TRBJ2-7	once	TGTGCCACCAGCAGAGAAGAGGCCGCCTACGAGCAGTACTTC	CATSREEAAYEQYF
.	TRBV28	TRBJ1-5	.	TGTGCCAGCGGGGGCAGGGTGAATCAGCCCCAGCATTTT	CASGGRVNQPQHF
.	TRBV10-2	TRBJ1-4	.	TGCGCCACCCGAGGGAATGAAAAACTGTTTTTT	CATRGNEKLFF
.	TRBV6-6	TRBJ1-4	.	TGTGCCAGCAAAAAATACAGGTCTCAGGAAAAACTGTTTTTT	CASKKYRSQEKLFF
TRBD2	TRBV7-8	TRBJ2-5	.	TGTGCCAGCAGCCCGACTAGCGGGGACCGCCAAGAGACCCAGTACTTC	CASSPTSGDRQETQYF
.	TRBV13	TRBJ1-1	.	TGTGCCAGCAGCTTAGGCCTTATGGACAGGAACACTGAAGCTTTCTTT	CASSLGLMDRNTEAFF
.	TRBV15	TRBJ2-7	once	TGTGCCACCAGCAGAGGTCGACAGCCCCTGTACGAGCAGTACTTC	CATSRGRQPLYEQYF
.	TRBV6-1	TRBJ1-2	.	TGTGCCAGCAGTGAACGGTTGGTGGGCTTACCAACCTATGGCTACACCTTC	CASSERLVGLPTYGYTF
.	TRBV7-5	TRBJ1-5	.	TGTGCCAGAAGCTTAGGGCAGGATAATCAGCCCCAGCATTTT	CARSLGQDNQPQHF
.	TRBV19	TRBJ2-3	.	TGTGCCAGTAGTATTACGGGGGATACGCAGTATTTT	CASSITGDTQYF
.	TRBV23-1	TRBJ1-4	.	TGCGCCAGCAGTCGAGGCGGGGTGGCTAATGAAAAACTGTTTTTT	CASSRGGVANEKLFF
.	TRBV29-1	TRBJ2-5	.	TGCAGCGTTGCCAGGGCCCAAGAGACCCAGTACTTC	CSVARAQETQYF
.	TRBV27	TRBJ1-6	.	TGTGCCAGCAGTACACAGTACTCACCCCTCCACTTT	CASSTQYSPLHF
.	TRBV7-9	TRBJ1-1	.	TGTGCCAGCAGCTTTCTCCCGGGTAGATCCACTGAAGCTTTCTTT	CASSFLPGRSTEAFF